This TCR beta chain was sequenced during a study of CD8 T cells in ankylosing spondylitis. CDR3 length: 15 amino acids. Trimming removed 5 bases at V and 2 bases at J, with 14 bases between. TCRdb passed the 5' RACE reads through MiXCR, listing each CDR3 protein once. The repertoire holds a few hundred thousand distinct CDR3 sequences, with 20% to 25% as singletons. Study-level findings and limits: Reportedly, disease-linked clones are significantly enriched in ankylosing spondylitis patients' matched synovial fluid.

Details on this clonotype: Its target is unknown.

Input material: blood, either unsorted or a sorted T cell fraction (not recorded which). The chain has TRBV12-3 or TRBV12-4 and TRBJ2-3, with D possibly TRBD2 on 7 matching bases. The TCR originated in a male donor with ankylosing spondylitis or in good health (not recorded which). The CDR3 region has the DNA TGTGCCAGCAGTCACGGCGCGGGGGCCACAGATACGCAGTATTTT. This codes for CASSHGAGATDTQYF.